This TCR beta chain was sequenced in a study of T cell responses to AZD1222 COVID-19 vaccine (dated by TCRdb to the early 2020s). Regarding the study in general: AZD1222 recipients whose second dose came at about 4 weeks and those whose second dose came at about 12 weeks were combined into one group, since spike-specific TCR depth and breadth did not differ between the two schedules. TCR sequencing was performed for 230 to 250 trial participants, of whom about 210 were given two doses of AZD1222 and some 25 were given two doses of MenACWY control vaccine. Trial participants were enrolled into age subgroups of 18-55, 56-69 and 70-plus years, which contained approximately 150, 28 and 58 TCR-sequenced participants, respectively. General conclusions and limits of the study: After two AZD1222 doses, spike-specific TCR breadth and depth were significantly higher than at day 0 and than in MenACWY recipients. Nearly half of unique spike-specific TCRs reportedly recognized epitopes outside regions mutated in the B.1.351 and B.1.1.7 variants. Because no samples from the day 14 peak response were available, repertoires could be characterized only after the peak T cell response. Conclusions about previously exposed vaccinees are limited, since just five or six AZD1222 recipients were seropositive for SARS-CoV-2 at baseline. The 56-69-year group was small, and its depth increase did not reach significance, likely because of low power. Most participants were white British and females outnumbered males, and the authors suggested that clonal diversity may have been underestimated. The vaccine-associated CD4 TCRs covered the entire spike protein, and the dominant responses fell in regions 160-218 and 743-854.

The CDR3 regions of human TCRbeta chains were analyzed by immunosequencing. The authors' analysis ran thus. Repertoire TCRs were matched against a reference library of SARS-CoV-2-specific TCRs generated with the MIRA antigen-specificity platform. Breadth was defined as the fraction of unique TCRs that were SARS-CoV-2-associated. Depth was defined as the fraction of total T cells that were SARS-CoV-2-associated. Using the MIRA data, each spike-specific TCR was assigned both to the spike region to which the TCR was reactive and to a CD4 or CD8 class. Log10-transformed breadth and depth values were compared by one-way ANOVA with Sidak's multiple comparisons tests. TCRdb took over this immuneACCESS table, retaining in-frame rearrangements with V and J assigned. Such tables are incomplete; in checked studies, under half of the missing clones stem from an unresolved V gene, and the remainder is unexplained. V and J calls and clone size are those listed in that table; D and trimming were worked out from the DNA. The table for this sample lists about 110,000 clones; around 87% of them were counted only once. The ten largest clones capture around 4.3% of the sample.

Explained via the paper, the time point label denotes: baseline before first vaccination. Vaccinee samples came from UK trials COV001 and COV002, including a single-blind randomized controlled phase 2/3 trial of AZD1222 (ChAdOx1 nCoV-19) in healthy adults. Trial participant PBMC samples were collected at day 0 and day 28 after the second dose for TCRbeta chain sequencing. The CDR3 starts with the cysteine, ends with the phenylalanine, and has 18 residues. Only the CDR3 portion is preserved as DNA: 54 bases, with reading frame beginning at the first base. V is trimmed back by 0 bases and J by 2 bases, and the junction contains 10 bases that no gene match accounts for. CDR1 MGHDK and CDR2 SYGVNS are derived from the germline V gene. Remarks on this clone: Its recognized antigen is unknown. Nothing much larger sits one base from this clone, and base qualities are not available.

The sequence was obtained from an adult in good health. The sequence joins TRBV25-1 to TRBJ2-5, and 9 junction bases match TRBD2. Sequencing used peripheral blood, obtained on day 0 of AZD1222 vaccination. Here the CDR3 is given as CASSEYGGGLAGQETQYF. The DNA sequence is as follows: TGTGCCAGCAGTGAATATGGCGGTGGCCTAGCGGGACAAGAGACCCAGTACTTC.